The rows below give T cell receptor beta chains drawn from one sample of a study of T cell responses to AZD1222 COVID-19 vaccine. TCRdb's table, derived via immunoSEQ multiplex PCR, lists solely in-frame clones and lacks some. The table includes more than 250,000 clones, more than 85% detected once. This sample comprised peripheral blood, obtained on day 0 of AZD1222 vaccination. These receptor sequences come from an adult in good health. CDR3s leave out the opening cysteine and the closing phenylalanine or tryptophan.

>TRBJ2-2|TRBV18
ASSPGQANTGELF
>TRBJ2-7|TRBV29-1
SVGGGQGTDEQY
>TRBJ1-6|TRBV27
ASSRAPASSYNSPLH
>TRBJ2-2|TRBV5-1
ASSPNRGNTGELF
>TRBJ1-2|TRBV11-2
ASSLWVAGQGLGGYT
>TRBJ1-2|TRBV28
ASSNGRGGYGYT
>TRBJ1-5|TRBV27
ASSLSTGPQH
>TRBJ2-7|TRBV4-3
ASSQVQSYEQY
>TRBJ2-1|TRBV11-3
ASSSWTSGGADNEQF
>TRBJ2-7|TRBV7-9
ASSHTGSVNEQY
>TRBJ1-3|TRBV3-1/TRBV3-2
ASSQRGEAGNTIY
>TRBJ1-1|TRBV28
ASSLGGTVAEAF
>TRBJ1-1|TRBV18
ASSPRGAGNTEAF
>TRBJ1-5|TRBV19
ASSSAGTVNQPQH
>TRBJ2-5|TRBV5-8
ASSLAGRGETQY
>TRBJ2-2|TRBV6-6
ASSYPNGGELF
>TRBJ1-6|TRBV11-2
ASSLLPGHGPLH
>TRBJ2-7|TRBV9
ASSVGLGRLEAEQY
>TRBJ2-1|TRBV6-5
ASSYSRGQNEQF
>TRBJ2-3|TRBV28
ASRGFTDTQY
>TRBJ1-1|TRBV6-5
ASRRNTEAF
>TRBJ2-2|TRBV18
ASSLKTTSAGELF
>TRBJ1-2|TRBV29-1
SVEPRGAKYYGYT
>TRBJ2-5|TRBV5-1
ASSPRTGGIETQY
>TRBJ2-3|TRBV9
ASTRPGDTQY
>TRBJ2-2|TRBV28
ASSLRVWQGGTGELF